This T cell receptor (beta chain) was identified during a study of blood T cell repertoires in COVID-19. Study in general: Italy, Spain and the United States were the sources of the convalescent and acute COVID-19 samples. PBMCs, B-cell-depleted T cells, or T cells were the source of the cDNA or gDNA that made up the material.

The CDR3 contains 15 residues. CDR1 is LGHNA, CDR2 YNFKEQ, per germline. The trim removed 0 bases at V and 14 bases at J, leaving 7 bases unmatched. Original handling: Amplifying reference gene primers gave estimates of nucleated cell counts. Here immunoSEQ multiplex PCR was the method, and the copy in TCRdb shows in-frame clones only, minus some. V, J and clone size are taken as reported in that table, and D and trimming were inferred from the DNA itself. The sample shows 300,000 to 400,000 clones, just over 85% of them seen only once. Clinical history reported by participants formed the basis on which cohorts were assigned.

This sequence was found in a woman in her 40s with acute COVID-19. Source material: PBMCs or T cells enriched from blood (not recorded which). The chain has TRBV4-2 and TRBJ1-6; TRBD1 agrees at 10 bases. CDR3 sequence: CASSQEVTGGAALHF. CDR3 coding DNA: TGTGCCAGCAGCCAAGAAGTGACAGGGGGCGCGGCCCTCCACTTT.